These T cell receptor beta chains were read from a single sample in a study of T cells in Graves' hyperthyroidism and ophthalmopathy. TCRdb called the multiplex PCR reads again in MiXCR, with one record for every CDR3 protein. The table records a few hundred thousand distinct CDR3 sequences, about 16% of them present only once. Sequenced: blood. All receptors derive from a woman in her 30s with Graves' hyperthyroidism. Both conserved end residues are trimmed from each CDR3.

V gene: TRBV18
CDR3 length: 13
CDR3 protein: ASSPGTGGNTEAF

V gene: TRBV7-2
CDR3 length: 11
CDR3 protein: ASSSYYRNEAF

V gene: TRBV5-1
CDR3 length: 13
CDR3 protein: ASSLSGTEYNEQF

V gene: TRBV6-2/TRBV6-3
CDR3 length: 11
CDR3 protein: ASSYYGPNEQY

V gene: TRBV7-6
CDR3 length: 13
CDR3 protein: ASSLRSGTSNEQF

V gene: TRBV5-1
CDR3 length: 18
CDR3 protein: ASSDPTGGTPLSSYNEQF

V gene: TRBV11-2
CDR3 length: 13
CDR3 protein: ASSAAGANTDTQY

V gene: TRBV2
CDR3 length: 12
CDR3 protein: ASSEMGDIGEPF

V gene: TRBV11-2
CDR3 length: 12
CDR3 protein: ASSPTSSLDIQY

V gene: TRBV29-1
CDR3 length: 12
CDR3 protein: SVQLAGGRGEQY

V gene: TRBV20-1
CDR3 length: 13
CDR3 protein: SARGSGGSSYEQY

V gene: TRBV6-1
CDR3 length: 12
CDR3 protein: ASGDGGSTYEQY

V gene: TRBV28
CDR3 length: 13
CDR3 protein: ASIGGDASYNEQF

V gene: TRBV27
CDR3 length: 12
CDR3 protein: ASNTGGQVDTQY

V gene: TRBV5-1
CDR3 length: 13
CDR3 protein: ASSLLSSGIDTQY

V gene: TRBV12-3/TRBV12-4
CDR3 length: 11
CDR3 protein: ASRSDPRETQY

V gene: TRBV20-1
CDR3 length: 11
CDR3 protein: SAPRGRNYGYT

V gene: TRBV3-1
CDR3 length: 15
CDR3 protein: ASSQDGTGGSYNEQF

V gene: TRBV11-2
CDR3 length: 13
CDR3 protein: ASRKWDRGEETQY

V gene: TRBV18
CDR3 length: 14
CDR3 protein: ASSPGSLLRGTEAF

V gene: TRBV4-1
CDR3 length: 15
CDR3 protein: ASSQDAASGSSYEQY

V gene: TRBV7-9
CDR3 length: 12
CDR3 protein: ASSSRVATDTQY

V gene: TRBV24-1
CDR3 length: 10
CDR3 protein: ATGTDLKTQY

V gene: TRBV20-1
CDR3 length: 11
CDR3 protein: SAYTGGNQPQH

V gene: TRBV2
CDR3 length: 14
CDR3 protein: ASREENWAWTDTQY

V gene: TRBV3-1
CDR3 length: 11
CDR3 protein: ASSQDTGRVAF

V gene: TRBV4-1
CDR3 length: 14
CDR3 protein: ASSPQGVGSGNTIY

V gene: TRBV24-1
CDR3 length: 13
CDR3 protein: ATSDFGRVGETQY

V gene: TRBV19
CDR3 length: 10
CDR3 protein: ASRNLNYGYT

V gene: TRBV3-1
CDR3 length: 12
CDR3 protein: ASSQGTGLGEAF

V gene: TRBV19
CDR3 length: 12
CDR3 protein: AVSAGYVNTEAF

V gene: TRBV20-1
CDR3 length: 10
CDR3 protein: GTSRGLGEAF

V gene: TRBV24-1
CDR3 length: 18
CDR3 protein: ATNDNGGLAGAPTYNEQF

V gene: TRBV6-1
CDR3 length: 14
CDR3 protein: ASSEMGRSSYNEQF

V gene: TRBV6-1
CDR3 length: 13
CDR3 protein: ASTRAGVRSDTQY

V gene: TRBV29-1
CDR3 length: 9
CDR3 protein: SAIATDTQY

V gene: TRBV12-3/TRBV12-4
CDR3 length: 11
CDR3 protein: ASSLRVNYGYT

V gene: TRBV28
CDR3 length: 14
CDR3 protein: ASSPRRAGGGSPLH

V gene: TRBV6-5
CDR3 length: 11
CDR3 protein: ASSYTGSYEQY

V gene: TRBV2
CDR3 length: 13
CDR3 protein: ASSEAPTSTDTQY

V gene: TRBV7-2
CDR3 length: 12
CDR3 protein: ASSLVSGENIQY

V gene: TRBV6-1
CDR3 length: 13
CDR3 protein: ASSLNRGSNEKLF

V gene: TRBV5-4
CDR3 length: 10
CDR3 protein: ASSLIEETQY

V gene: TRBV30
CDR3 length: 12
CDR3 protein: AWSVWGGNQPQH

V gene: TRBV18
CDR3 length: 11
CDR3 protein: ASSLGINEKLF

V gene: TRBV5-1
CDR3 length: 13
CDR3 protein: ASSFPRSGANVLT

V gene: TRBV5-1
CDR3 length: 13
CDR3 protein: ASSLGQGADQPQH

V gene: TRBV27
CDR3 length: 14
CDR3 protein: ASSIGGKGYTGELF

V gene: TRBV11-2
CDR3 length: 16
CDR3 protein: ASSLEGLAGVVRETQY

V gene: TRBV24-1
CDR3 length: 11
CDR3 protein: ATSDGPLDTQY

V gene: TRBV6-1
CDR3 length: 9
CDR3 protein: ASSYGHEQY

V gene: TRBV20-1
CDR3 length: 11
CDR3 protein: SGPGLGDNEQF

V gene: TRBV3-1
CDR3 length: 9
CDR3 protein: ASSQDGWAF

V gene: TRBV18
CDR3 length: 14
CDR3 protein: ASSPPGQGSNQPQH

V gene: TRBV7-9
CDR3 length: 11
CDR3 protein: AVGTPSTDTQY

V gene: TRBV12-3/TRBV12-4
CDR3 length: 11
CDR3 protein: ASSPRVSTEAF

V gene: TRBV27
CDR3 length: 12
CDR3 protein: ASTPGHMIYEQY

V gene: TRBV20-1
CDR3 length: 12
CDR3 protein: SASQPGRTDTQY